This T cell receptor (beta chain) is from a study of T cells expressing NK-cell markers (dated by TCRdb to about 2020). Regarding the complete study: In sorted CD3+CD56+NKG2C+, CD3+CD56+NKG2C- and CD3+CD56-NKG2C+ T-cell subsets from several donors, TCR beta-chain repertoires were profiled. Randomly selected healthy volunteers, three men and five women, were used as the eight sequenced donors. The libraries were sequenced on Illumina HiSeq 2000/2500, MiSeq or NextSeq, producing 2 x 150 bp reads. Of the eight sequenced donors, seven were found to be HCMV-seropositive and one was found to be HCMV-seronegative.

A commercial ELISA kit detecting HCMV-specific IgG in serum was used to determine HCMV serostatus. Peripheral blood mononuclear cells were isolated from blood by Ficoll density gradient centrifugation. The full study reports these points: Those dominant clonotypes were again the most abundant among CD3+CD56-NKG2C+ cells in several donors, at roughly 25-65%. It remained unclear whether the expanded NKG2C-expressing T cell clones were specific for HCMV antigens. In 5 to 7 donors, the dominant CD3+CD56+NKG2C+ clonotypes were found to rank among the top 10 CD8+ clonotypes and to make up 1.0-7.0% of CD8+ T cells.

The run used an Illumina HiSeq 2000. TCR beta cDNA libraries were made by 5'RACE template switching that added a universal primer site and unique molecular identifiers. cDNA synthesis was primed from the TCR beta constant segment and was followed by two successive PCR amplification steps. In the paper's pipeline: MIGEC was used to demultiplex reads and group the reads by UMI, and MiTCR was used to assemble and quantify clonotypes. To exclude erroneous sequences, only TCR cDNA sequences supported by at least two reads were retained. The tcR package was used for downstream repertoire analysis, with clonotypes matched between fractions based on CDR3 nucleotide sequence plus V segment. VDJmatch was used to annotate antigen specificity against VDJdb, with one amino acid substitution allowed in CDR3. After TCRdb reprocessed the reads, each CDR3 protein sequence was kept as one row, without DNA. V and J calls and clone size were set by TCRdb, not the authors. The sample's clone listing holds 150,000 or so distinct CDR3 sequences. Over 35% of the sample is held by the ten biggest clonotypes.

From the cysteine up to the phenylalanine, the CDR3 has a length of 13 residues. No DNA has been recorded. As to this clonotype: What this receptor recognizes is not known.

The TCR originated in a woman between 45 and 60 years old in good health. Donor details come from another sample of the same person, matched by shared clones. The sample consisted of blood T cells: a sorted CD56 or NKG2C T cell subset, CD4+ or CD8+ T cells, or bulk PBMC T cells (not recorded which). The sequence joins TRBV12-3 or TRBV12-4 to TRBJ2-7; TCRdb's D gene call, TRBD2, goes unchecked for lack of DNA. For the CDR3, the sequence is CAISAGGSYEQYF.